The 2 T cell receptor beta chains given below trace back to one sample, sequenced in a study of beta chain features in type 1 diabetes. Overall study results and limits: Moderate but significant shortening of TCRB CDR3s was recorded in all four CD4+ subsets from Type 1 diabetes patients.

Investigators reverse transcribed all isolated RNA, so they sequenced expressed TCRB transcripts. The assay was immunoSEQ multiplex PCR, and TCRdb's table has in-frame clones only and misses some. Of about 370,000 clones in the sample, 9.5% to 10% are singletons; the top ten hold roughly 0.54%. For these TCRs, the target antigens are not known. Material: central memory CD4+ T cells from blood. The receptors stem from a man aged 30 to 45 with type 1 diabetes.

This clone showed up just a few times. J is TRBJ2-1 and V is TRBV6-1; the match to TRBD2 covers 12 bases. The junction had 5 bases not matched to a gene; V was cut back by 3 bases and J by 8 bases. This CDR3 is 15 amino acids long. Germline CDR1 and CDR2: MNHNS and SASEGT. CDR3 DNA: TGTGCCAGCAGTGAGATGACTAGCGGGAGACATGAGCAGTTCTTC. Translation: CASSEMTSGRHEQFF.

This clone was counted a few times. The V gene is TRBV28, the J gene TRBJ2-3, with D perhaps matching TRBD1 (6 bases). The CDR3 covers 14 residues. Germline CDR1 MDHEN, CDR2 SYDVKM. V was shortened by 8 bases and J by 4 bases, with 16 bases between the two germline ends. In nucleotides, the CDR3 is TGTGCCAGCGACCCGGCAGGGGATTCAGATACGCAGTATTTT. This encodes CASDPAGDSDTQYF.